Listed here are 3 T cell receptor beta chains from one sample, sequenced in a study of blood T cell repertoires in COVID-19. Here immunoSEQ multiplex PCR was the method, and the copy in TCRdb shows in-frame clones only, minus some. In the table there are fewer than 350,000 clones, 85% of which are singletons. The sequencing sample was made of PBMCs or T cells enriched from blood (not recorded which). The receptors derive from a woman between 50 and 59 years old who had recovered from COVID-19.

As DNA, the CDR3 is TGTGCCTGGAGTGACGACAGGGCCAGAGAGGAAAAACTGTTTTTT. Its translation: CAWSDDRAREEKLFF. V and J are TRBV30 and TRBJ1-4; 7 positions match TRBD1. The germline V gene has CDR1 GTSNPN and CDR2 SVGIG (reference sequence). This CDR3 is 15 amino acids long. Losses at the gene ends were 1 base for V and 8 bases for J; bases not matched to a gene: 10.

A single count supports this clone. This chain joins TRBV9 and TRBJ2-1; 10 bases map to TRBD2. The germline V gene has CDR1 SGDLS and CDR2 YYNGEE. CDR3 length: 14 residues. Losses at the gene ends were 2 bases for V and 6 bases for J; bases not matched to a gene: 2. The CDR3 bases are TGTGCCAGCAGCGTTAGCGGGAGGATCAATGAGCAGTTCTTC. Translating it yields CASSVSGRINEQFF.

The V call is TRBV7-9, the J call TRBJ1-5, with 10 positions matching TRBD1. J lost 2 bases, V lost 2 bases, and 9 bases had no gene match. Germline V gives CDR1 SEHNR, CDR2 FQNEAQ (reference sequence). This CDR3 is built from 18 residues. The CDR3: CASSLTDRGRVGNQPQHF. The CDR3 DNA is TGTGCCAGCAGCTTAACCGACAGGGGGCGCGTCGGCAATCAGCCCCAGCATTTT. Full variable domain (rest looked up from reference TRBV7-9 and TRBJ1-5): DTGVSQNPRHKITKRGQNVTFRCDPISEHNRLYWYRQTLGQGPEFLTYFQNEAQLEKSRLLSDRFSAERPKGSFSTLEIQRTEQGDSAMYLCASSLTDRGRVGNQPQHFGDGTRLSIL.